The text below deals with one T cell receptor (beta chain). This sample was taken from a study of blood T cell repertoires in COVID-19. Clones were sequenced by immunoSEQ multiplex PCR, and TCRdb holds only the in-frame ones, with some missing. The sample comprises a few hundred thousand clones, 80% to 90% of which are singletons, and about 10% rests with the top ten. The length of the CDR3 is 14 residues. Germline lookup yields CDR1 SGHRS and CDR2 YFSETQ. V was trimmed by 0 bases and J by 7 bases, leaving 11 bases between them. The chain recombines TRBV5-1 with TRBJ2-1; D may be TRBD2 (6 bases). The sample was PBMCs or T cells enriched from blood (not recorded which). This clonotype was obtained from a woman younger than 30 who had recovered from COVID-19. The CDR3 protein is CASSLVISGNEQFF. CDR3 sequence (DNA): TGCGCCAGCAGCTTGGTAATTAGCGGTAATGAGCAGTTCTTC.